Listed here are 31 T cell receptor beta chains from one sample, sequenced in a study of cytomegalovirus exposure and HLA in healthy donors. PCR primers comprised 60 Vbeta and 13 Jbeta primers. Measured with immunoSEQ multiplex PCR; TCRdb has only the in-frame clones, and not every one. Of 180,000 or so clones in the sample, 75% to 80% were seen once. The sample consisted of PBMCs. Every receptor here comes from a man aged 50-59 years in good health and CMV-seropositive.

The chain couples TRBV6-7 to TRBJ2-7, with unresolved D. TRBV6-7 is classed as an ORF, of uncertain function. Trimming shortened V by 2 bases and J by 4 bases, and 15 bases separated the two germline ends. The CDR3 contains 15 residues. The DNA for the CDR3 is TGTGCCAGCAGTTACCGAGCTCGTGAGTGGTACGAGCAGTACTTC. It translates to CASSYRAREWYEQYF.

The chain couples TRBV5-6 to TRBJ1-2; 8 bases match TRBD1. This CDR3 is built from 13 residues. The V gene end was trimmed by 0 bases and the J gene end by 6 bases; junction bases not matched to a gene: 1. CDR1 and CDR2 from the germline V gene are SGHDT and YYEEEE. The CDR3 bases are TGTGCCAGCAGCTTGGGGGACAGGAATGGCTACACCTTC. Translating gives CASSLGDRNGYTF.

The chain couples TRBV10-1 to TRBJ2-1; D uncertain. Trimming stripped 2 bases from V and 0 bases from J, with 8 bases between. The germline V gene has CDR1 WNHNN and CDR2 SYGVQD (reference sequence). The CDR3 has 15 amino acids. Here the CDR3 DNA reads TGCGCCAGCAGTGAGGACCGGAGCTCCTACAATGAGCAGTTCTTC. It yields the protein CASSEDRSSYNEQFF.

In DNA form, the CDR3 reads TGTGCCAGCAGTGAAGCATCAGGGCTGGAAGCTTTCTTT. This gives the protein CASSEASGLEAFF. This rearrangement joins TRBV6-1 to TRBJ1-1; TRBD1 might be the D (5 bases). CDR3 length equals 13 residues. The germline gives CDR1 MNHNS, CDR2 SASEGT. The V end lost 0 bases, the J end lost 8 bases, and 10 bases lay between the germline ends.

The chain links TRBV18 to TRBJ2-5; 10 bases align to TRBD1. The CDR3 length is 15 residues. Germline values: CDR1 KGHSH, CDR2 LQKENI. After removal of 6 bases from V and 5 bases from J, the junction contained 9 bases not matched to a gene. DNA for the CDR3: TGTGCCAGCTCTCAACGGGGGACAGGGGTGGAGACCCAGTACTTC. Translation: CASSQRGTGVETQYF.

The table lists this clone with a count of one. The chain combines TRBV7-2 with TRBJ1-2, with 7 bases identical to TRBD1. With V trimmed by 2 bases and J by 2 bases, 5 bases remained unmatched. Looked up from germline, CDR1 is SGHTA and CDR2 is FQGNSA. This CDR3 has 15 amino acids. This chain's CDR3 is CASSLLGQSNYGYTF. The CDR3 DNA reads as TGTGCCAGCAGCTTATTGGGACAGAGCAACTATGGCTACACCTTC.

This rearrangement joins TRBV27 to TRBJ2-3; 7 positions agree with TRBD2. The CDR3 contains 15 residues. V gave up 8 bases and J gave up 5 bases; unmatched junction bases: 13. Per the germline V gene, CDR1 is MNHEY and CDR2 is SMNVEV (reference sequence). The CDR3 coding sequence is TGTGCCAGCGCCCGGACTAGATTCGTGCTAGATACGCAGTATTTT. This gives the protein CASARTRFVLDTQYF.

The V call is TRBV6-5, the J call TRBJ1-1, with D tentatively TRBD1 (6 bases). Trimming removed 1 base at V and 4 bases at J, with 10 bases between. Germline-derived CDR1 and CDR2 are MNHEY and SVGAGI. The CDR3 covers 14 residues. The CDR3 DNA is TGTGCCAGCAGTTACTTGACAGGTGGCACTGAAGCTTTCTTT. Its translation: CASSYLTGGTEAFF.

CDR3: CASSIQGQGGRDIQYF. The DNA of the CDR3 is TGTGCCAGTAGTATTCAGGGACAGGGAGGTCGTGACATTCAGTACTTC. The chain couples TRBV19 to TRBJ2-4; 9 nucleotides line up with TRBD1. The V segment lost 3 bases and the J segment 8 bases; nucleotides outside the gene matches: 11. This CDR3 has 16 amino acids. The germline V gene encodes CDR1 LNHDA and CDR2 SQIVND (reference sequence).

The chain combines TRBV6-5 with TRBJ1-2; D is perhaps TRBD1 (5 bases). The CDR3 is made up of 14 amino acids. Germline loops: CDR1 MNHEY, CDR2 SVGAGI. The V gene lost 2 bases and the J gene lost 6 bases, with 13 bases spanning the gap. In nucleotides, the CDR3 is TGTGCCAGCAGTTACAGTGGCGGAGGGGATGGCTACACCTTC. It codes for CASSYSGGGDGYTF.

This clone has just one count. The chain recombines TRBV15 with TRBJ2-7; 7 bases fit TRBD2. The ends lost 5 bases at V and 1 base at J; junction bases unmatched: 11. Per germline, CDR1 LNHNV and CDR2 YYDKDF (reference sequence). The CDR3 is 16 amino acids. CDR3 loop: CATSVGRDGLSYEQYF. CDR3 DNA sequence: TGTGCCACCAGCGTAGGGAGGGACGGACTATCCTACGAGCAGTACTTC.

The V and J genes are TRBV7-8 and TRBJ1-1, with D possibly TRBD1 on 5 matching bases. The germline gives CDR1 SGHVS, CDR2 FQNEAQ. V lost 0 bases, J lost 7 bases, and 12 bases lay in between. CDR3 length equals 14 residues. The CDR3 spells CASSLAQAGGEAFF. The CDR3 DNA reads as TGTGCCAGCAGCTTAGCACAGGCGGGAGGTGAAGCTTTCTTT.

This rearrangement joins TRBV27 to TRBJ1-4, with 7 nucleotides matching TRBD1. The length of the CDR3 is 15 residues. The junction had 7 bases not matched to a gene; V was cut back by 5 bases and J by 4 bases. Germline assignment: CDR1 MNHEY and CDR2 SMNVEV (reference sequence). The chain's CDR3 is CASSATGARNEKLFF. CDR3 nucleotides: TGTGCCAGCAGTGCTACAGGGGCCCGTAATGAAAAACTGTTTTTT.

J is TRBJ1-1 and V is TRBV5-1, with 12 positions matching TRBD1. The CDR3 is 14 residues long. The V and J ends lost 7 bases and 4 bases, in that order; junction bases with no gene match: 5. Germline values: CDR1 SGHRS, CDR2 YFSETQ. Here the CDR3 reads CASQGQGASTEAFF. As DNA, the CDR3 is TGCGCCAGCCAGGGACAGGGGGCGTCCACTGAAGCTTTCTTT.

The chain carries TRBV7-9 and TRBJ2-2; TRBD2 might be the D (7 bases). V was clipped by 7 bases and J by 4 bases, with 16 bases between them. The germline gives CDR1 SEHNR, CDR2 FQNEAQ (reference sequence). The CDR3 length is 15 residues. CDR3 in DNA: TGTGCCAGCACCCCAGGCGGGGGCAGCACCGGGGAGCTGTTTTTT. Amino acids: CASTPGGGSTGELFF.

The V call is TRBV2, the J call TRBJ2-1; TRBD1 matches at 7 bases. The trim removed 7 bases at V and 2 bases at J, leaving 8 bases unmatched. Germline V lookup: CDR1 SNHLY, CDR2 FYNNEI. The CDR3 length is 15 residues. The CDR3 reads CASTPGQLTYNEQFF. The CDR3 region has the DNA TGTGCCAGCACCCCGGGACAGCTGACCTACAATGAGCAGTTCTTC.

The chain links TRBV19 to TRBJ2-5; TRBD2 is a possible D gene (6 bases). Germline CDR1 LNHDA, CDR2 SQIVND (reference sequence). The CDR3 extends over 14 amino acids. V lost 4 bases and J 4 bases, leaving 13 bases between the germline ends. CDR3 DNA: TGTGCCAGTAGTAGAACGGGACTGGGAGAGACCCAGTACTTC. Translating it yields CASSRTGLGETQYF.

The chain has TRBV30 and TRBJ2-6; weak D call: TRBD2 (5 bases). Per the germline V gene, CDR1 is GTSNPN and CDR2 is SVGIG (reference sequence). V shed 1 base and J shed 7 bases, with 8 bases lying between them. This CDR3 has 13 amino acids. The CDR3 sequence: CAWSDAGANVLTF. The DNA for the CDR3 is TGTGCCTGGAGTGACGCGGGCGCCAACGTCCTGACTTTC.

The genes are TRBV7-2 and TRBJ2-7; TRBD2 agrees at 12 bases. Germline V gene data show CDR1 as SGHTA and CDR2 as FQGNSA. This CDR3 comprises 16 residues. V was pared by 4 bases and J by 4 bases, with 8 bases of the junction left unmatched. Here the CDR3 DNA reads TGTGCCAGCAGCTCCCCCGCTAGCGGGGGGGCTTACGAGCAGTACTTC. It specifies CASSSPASGGAYEQYF.

This chain joins TRBV7-2 and TRBJ1-5; 8 bases align to TRBD1. Germline lookup yields CDR1 SGHTA and CDR2 FQGNSA. V was pared by 4 bases and J by 1 base, with 9 bases of the junction left unmatched. CDR3 length: 17 amino acids. The CDR3 region has the DNA TGTGCCAGCAGCTCCCGGACAGGGATATGGAGCAATCAGCCCCAGCATTTT. Protein product: CASSSRTGIWSNQPQHF.

This clone showed up just a few times. The chain employs TRBV7-2 and TRBJ2-7; 11 positions match TRBD2. The CDR3 is 14 residues long. V lost 5 bases to trimming and J lost 2 bases; unmatched junction nucleotides: 2. Germline CDR1 reads SGHTA; CDR2 reads FQGNSA. CDR3 coding DNA: TGTGCCAGCAGCCTACTAGCGGGGGCCTACGAGCAGTACTTC. As protein: CASSLLAGAYEQYF.

V gene TRBV4-2 combines with J gene TRBJ2-6, with a tentative D call TRBD1 (5 bases). The CDR3 is 20 amino acids. V was clipped by 0 bases and J by 0 bases, with 18 bases between them. CDR1 is LGHNA, CDR2 YNFKEQ, per germline. The CDR3 spells CASSQEQGRLLDSGANVLTF. The CDR3 coding sequence is TGTGCCAGCAGCCAAGAGCAGGGTAGGCTTCTCGACTCTGGGGCCAACGTCCTGACTTTC.

This sequence joins TRBV15 and TRBJ1-1, with unresolved D. The germline V gene encodes CDR1 LNHNV and CDR2 YYDKDF (reference sequence). The V end lost 1 base, the J end lost 2 bases, and 11 bases lay between the germline ends. This CDR3 contains 15 residues. The CDR3 DNA follows: TGTGCCACCAGCAGAGTGGGCCAGCCTAACACTGAAGCTTTCTTT. This translates into CATSRVGQPNTEAFF.

The chain employs TRBV7-9 and TRBJ2-5; tentatively, D is TRBD1 (6 bases). CDR1 SEHNR and CDR2 FQNEAQ come from the germline V gene (reference sequence). The CDR3 has 15 amino acids. With 5 bases removed from V and 2 bases from J, the gap between germline ends came to 15 bases. In nucleotides, the CDR3 is TGTGCCAGCAGCCTATCCGGGACACCTCAAGAGACCCAGTACTTC. Translated: CASSLSGTPQETQYF.

The chain uses TRBV6-1 and TRBJ1-2; no clear D gene. Germline lookup yields CDR1 MNHNS and CDR2 SASEGT. V dropped 3 bases and J dropped 2 bases, with 4 bases sitting between them. This CDR3 spans 12 amino acids. CDR3 coding DNA: TGTGCCAGCAGTGACAGAAACTATGGCTACACCTTC. Residues: CASSDRNYGYTF.

The V call is TRBV12-2, the J call TRBJ1-5; whether TRBD1, the table's D call, matches the DNA was not checked. TRBV12-2 is assigned pseudogene status. CDR3 length equals 15 residues. CDR3 loop: CASRRDRGKHQPQHF. CDR3 coding DNA: TGTGCAAGTCGCCGGGACAGGGGTAAGCATCAGCCCCAGCATTTT.

Worth noting for this clone: One end of the junction is discordant with germline, which a read error may explain. The chain couples TRBV19 to TRBJ1-5; D is unresolved. CDR3 length: 16 residues. Germline V lookup: CDR1 LNHDA, CDR2 SQIVND (reference sequence). The CDR3 DNA sequence: TGTGCCAGTAGTATTCCTCCCAGATATAGCAATCGGCCCCAGCATTTT. This codes for CASSIPPRYSNRPQHF.

This clone was recorded once. V and J are TRBV9 and TRBJ2-3, with 7 bases identical to TRBD2. The CDR3 is 17 amino acids. CDR1 SGDLS and CDR2 YYNGEE come from the germline V gene. V lost 2 bases, J lost 3 bases, and 12 bases stayed unmatched. The DNA for the CDR3 is TGTGCCAGCAGCGTGGGAGGTGGTGGCGGGGGAACAGATACGCAGTATTTT. Translated, it gives CASSVGGGGGGTDTQYF. Drawing the rest from reference TRBV9 and TRBJ2-3, the complete variable domain is DSGVTQTPKHLITATGQRVTLRCSPRSGDLSVYWYQQSLDQGLQFLIQYYNGEERAKGNILERFSAQQFPDLHSELNLSSLELGDSALYFCASSVGGGGGGTDTQYFGPGTRLTVL.

This sequence joins TRBV19 and TRBJ2-7; 8 positions agree with TRBD1. This CDR3 is 14 amino acids long. CDR1 and CDR2 (germline): LNHDA, SQIVND (reference sequence). Unmatched junction bases numbered 4, after V lost 6 bases and J lost 0 bases. The CDR3 sequence is CASRGQDGSYEQYF. CDR3 DNA sequence: TGTGCCAGTAGGGGACAGGATGGCTCCTACGAGCAGTACTTC.

The V call is TRBV19, the J call TRBJ2-6; weak D call: TRBD1 (5 bases). The CDR3 is made up of 17 amino acids. Germline V lookup: CDR1 LNHDA, CDR2 SQIVND (reference sequence). Deletions cut 5 bases from V and 0 bases from J, with 14 bases between. The CDR3 protein is CASSQVQTDSGANVLTF. The CDR3 DNA reads as TGTGCCAGTAGTCAAGTACAGACAGACTCTGGGGCCAACGTCCTGACTTTC.

The chain is built from TRBV4-1 and TRBJ1-6; D not certain. Per germline, CDR1 MGHRA and CDR2 YSYEKL. The CDR3 loop spans 13 amino acids. V was pared by 0 bases and J by 13 bases, with 10 bases between. The CDR3 coding sequence is TGCGCCAGCAGCCAAGATAGAGCCTCCCCCCTCCACTTT. Protein product: CASSQDRASPLHF.